This T cell receptor (beta chain) was retrieved from a study of blood T cell repertoires in COVID-19. Study-level information: Some COVID-19 samples were acute and others convalescent; all came from the United States, Italy and Spain.

Per the study methods: The authors estimated nucleated cell counts from reference gene primer amplification. Some clones are missing from TCRdb's copy, which holds only in-frame ones; the method was immunoSEQ multiplex PCR. V, J and clone size are taken as reported in that table, and D and trimming were inferred from the DNA itself. This table has approximately 220,000 clones, around 82% appearing once. After removal of 0 bases from V and 3 bases from J, the junction contained 9 bases not matched to a gene. The CDR3 runs to 16 residues. Germline V gene sequence: CDR1 SGDLS, CDR2 YYNGEE. Assignment of participants to cohorts was predicated upon participant-reported clinical history.

The chain employs TRBV9 and TRBJ2-7, with TRBD1 identical over 7 bases. The sequenced sample was PBMCs or T cells enriched from blood (not recorded which). The clonotype originates from a woman aged 50 to 60 who had been exposed to COVID-19. The CDR3 sequence is CASSVGGGPHDYEQYF. DNA of the CDR3: TGTGCCAGCAGCGTAGGAGGGGGCCCCCACGACTACGAGCAGTACTTC.